These T cell receptor beta chains were read from a single sample in a study of T cell responses to AZD1222 COVID-19 vaccine. Libraries were prepared by immunoSEQ multiplex PCR; TCRdb keeps only in-frame clonotypes and omits some of them. The sample holds 90,000 to 110,000 clones, roughly 82% seen once. This specimen was peripheral blood, taken on day 0 of AZD1222 vaccination. The receptor source for this set is an adult in good health. Each CDR3 is given with its conserved first and last residue. Each record gives: clone size, J gene, V gene, D gene, CDR3 DNA, CDR3 protein. The D gene is left open where the match is weak. Some rows have no size entry. The others give once, few or many, or a class for an expanded clone.

clone_size: .
j_call: TRBJ2-2
v_call: TRBV10-2
d_call: TRBD2
cdr3_nt: TGCGCCAGCACTTACGGGCGGGGGGTAGTCGGGGAGCTGTTTTTT
cdr3_aa: CASTYGRGVVGELFF

clone_size: .
j_call: TRBJ2-3
v_call: TRBV5-1
d_call: .
cdr3_nt: TGCGCCAGCAGCTTGGTTCCCACAGATACGCAGTATTTT
cdr3_aa: CASSLVPTDTQYF

clone_size: .
j_call: TRBJ2-3
v_call: TRBV4-3
d_call: .
cdr3_nt: TGCGCCAGCAGCCAACAGGGGCAGGCAGATACGCAGTATTTT
cdr3_aa: CASSQQGQADTQYF

clone_size: .
j_call: TRBJ1-2
v_call: TRBV18
d_call: .
cdr3_nt: TGTGCCAGCTCACCACTGAGAGCGGACGGACCTTATGGCTACACCTTC
cdr3_aa: CASSPLRADGPYGYTF

clone_size: few
j_call: TRBJ1-5
v_call: TRBV19
d_call: .
cdr3_nt: TGTGCCAGTAGTATCGGCTCGGTTTGGAATCAGCCCCAGCATTTT
cdr3_aa: CASSIGSVWNQPQHF

clone_size: .
j_call: TRBJ2-1
v_call: TRBV24-1
d_call: .
cdr3_nt: TGTGCCACCAGTGACCCCGGGGGATACAATGAGCAGTTCTTC
cdr3_aa: CATSDPGGYNEQFF

clone_size: .
j_call: TRBJ1-1
v_call: TRBV3-1/TRBV3-2
d_call: .
cdr3_nt: TGTGCCAGCGGGCAGATAACTGAAGCTTTCTTT
cdr3_aa: CASGQITEAFF

clone_size: .
j_call: TRBJ2-7
v_call: TRBV5-1
d_call: TRBD1
cdr3_nt: TGCGCCAGCAGCGGACAGGGCTACGAGCAGTACTTC
cdr3_aa: CASSGQGYEQYF

clone_size: .
j_call: TRBJ2-5
v_call: TRBV18
d_call: .
cdr3_nt: TGTGCCAGCTCACCACGCGTAAACTTCAGGCGGGCGGAGACCCAGTACTTC
cdr3_aa: CASSPRVNFRRAETQYF

clone_size: .
j_call: TRBJ2-3
v_call: TRBV4-3
d_call: TRBD2
cdr3_nt: TGCGCCAGCAGCCAAGGGACTAGCGGGGTTCTAGATACGCAGTATTTT
cdr3_aa: CASSQGTSGVLDTQYF

clone_size: .
j_call: TRBJ1-6
v_call: TRBV4-2
d_call: .
cdr3_nt: TGTGCCAGCAGCCAAGGTTCAGGGACGGCCGTATTGAGCTCCTATAATTCACCCCTCCACTTT
cdr3_aa: CASSQGSGTAVLSSYNSPLHF

clone_size: .
j_call: TRBJ1-1
v_call: TRBV20-1
d_call: .
cdr3_nt: TGCAGTGCTAGTCCGTGGGGCACTGAAGCTTTCTTT
cdr3_aa: CSASPWGTEAFF

clone_size: .
j_call: TRBJ1-2
v_call: TRBV4-2
d_call: .
cdr3_nt: TGTGCCAGCAGCCAAGTCGCGCTGGGTAGCTATGGCTACACCTTC
cdr3_aa: CASSQVALGSYGYTF

clone_size: once
j_call: TRBJ1-4
v_call: TRBV19
d_call: .
cdr3_nt: TGTGCCAGTAGTATGTCCCGGGACACGGATGAAAAACTGTTTTTT
cdr3_aa: CASSMSRDTDEKLFF

clone_size: .
j_call: TRBJ2-1
v_call: TRBV20-1
d_call: .
cdr3_nt: TGCAGTGCTAGTAGCTCCGATGAGCAGTTCTTC
cdr3_aa: CSASSSDEQFF

clone_size: few
j_call: TRBJ2-7
v_call: TRBV2
d_call: .
cdr3_nt: TGTGCCAGCAGTGAGGGGAGTGGCGAGCAGTACTTC
cdr3_aa: CASSEGSGEQYF

clone_size: .
j_call: TRBJ2-1
v_call: TRBV7-2
d_call: TRBD2
cdr3_nt: TGTGCCAGCAGCTTCTCAGCCCCCCAGCGGGGGGACAATGAGCAGTTCTTC
cdr3_aa: CASSFSAPQRGDNEQFF

clone_size: few
j_call: TRBJ1-2
v_call: TRBV12-3/TRBV12-4
d_call: .
cdr3_nt: TGTGCCAGCAGTTTATCGGGGGCGCTTGGCTACACCTTC
cdr3_aa: CASSLSGALGYTF

clone_size: .
j_call: TRBJ2-2
v_call: TRBV12-3/TRBV12-4
d_call: .
cdr3_nt: TGTGCCAGCAGTTTAGAAAACACCGGGGAGCTGTTTTTT
cdr3_aa: CASSLENTGELFF

clone_size: .
j_call: TRBJ2-2
v_call: TRBV7-3
d_call: .
cdr3_nt: TGTGCCAGCAGCTTTCCGGATAACACCGGGGAGCTGTTTTTT
cdr3_aa: CASSFPDNTGELFF

clone_size: .
j_call: TRBJ1-1
v_call: TRBV7-8
d_call: TRBD1
cdr3_nt: TGTGCCAGCAGCTCACTCTACCGGGACAGGGGGCGCGGGACCACAGCTTTCTTT
cdr3_aa: CASSSLYRDRGRGTTAFF

clone_size: .
j_call: TRBJ1-4
v_call: TRBV21-1
d_call: .
cdr3_nt: TGTGCCAGCAGCACGTCGGGGCCTAATGAAAAACTGTTTTTT
cdr3_aa: CASSTSGPNEKLFF

clone_size: once
j_call: TRBJ1-4
v_call: TRBV14
d_call: .
cdr3_nt: TGTGCCAGCAGCCCCTCTTTGGGGGTAGGGAGAAAACTGTTTTTT
cdr3_aa: CASSPSLGVGRKLFF

clone_size: .
j_call: TRBJ2-5
v_call: TRBV12-3/TRBV12-4
d_call: .
cdr3_nt: TGTGCCACCACGACAGGGCGGGGGACCCAGTACTTC
cdr3_aa: CATTTGRGTQYF

clone_size: .
j_call: TRBJ2-4
v_call: TRBV6-2/TRBV6-3
d_call: .
cdr3_nt: TGTGCCAGCAGCCCCATTAAGGCACCCCTCCTAGCCAAAAACATTCAGTACTTC
cdr3_aa: CASSPIKAPLLAKNIQYF

clone_size: .
j_call: TRBJ1-5
v_call: TRBV10-3
d_call: .
cdr3_nt: TGTGCCATCAGTGACCGACAGGGCAATCAGCCCCAGCATTTT
cdr3_aa: CAISDRQGNQPQHF

clone_size: many
j_call: TRBJ1-2
v_call: TRBV9
d_call: TRBD1
cdr3_nt: TGTGCCAGCAGCCTCACAGGGGCTAACTATGGCTACACCTTC
cdr3_aa: CASSLTGANYGYTF

clone_size: .
j_call: TRBJ2-5
v_call: TRBV5-4
d_call: .
cdr3_nt: TGTGCCGTCCGAATGGACTTGGAGACCCAGTACTTC
cdr3_aa: CAVRMDLETQYF

clone_size: .
j_call: TRBJ2-7
v_call: TRBV4-3
d_call: TRBD1
cdr3_nt: TGCGCCAGCAGCCAAGATAGTATACAGGGGACCTACGAGCAGTACTTC
cdr3_aa: CASSQDSIQGTYEQYF

clone_size: .
j_call: TRBJ1-5
v_call: TRBV10-3
d_call: TRBD1
cdr3_nt: TGTGCCATCAGTACCACAGGGGAGGGCAATCAGCCCCAGCATTTT
cdr3_aa: CAISTTGEGNQPQHF

clone_size: .
j_call: TRBJ1-3
v_call: TRBV4-3
d_call: .
cdr3_nt: TGCGCCAGCAGCCAAACTTCAACAGGGTCTTATGGAAACACCATATATTTT
cdr3_aa: CASSQTSTGSYGNTIYF

clone_size: .
j_call: TRBJ1-3
v_call: TRBV30
d_call: .
cdr3_nt: TGTGCCTGGAGTTTCGTAACAGGGACTGGAAACACCATATATTTT
cdr3_aa: CAWSFVTGTGNTIYF

clone_size: .
j_call: TRBJ2-2
v_call: TRBV27
d_call: .
cdr3_nt: TGTGCCAGCCGAACTAGGGGGAACACCGGGGAGCTGTTTTTT
cdr3_aa: CASRTRGNTGELFF

clone_size: .
j_call: TRBJ2-5
v_call: TRBV5-4
d_call: TRBD2
cdr3_nt: TGTGCCAGCAGCGCTAGCGGGGGGCGACAAGAGACCCAGTACTTC
cdr3_aa: CASSASGGRQETQYF

clone_size: .
j_call: TRBJ1-4
v_call: TRBV7-2
d_call: .
cdr3_nt: TGTGCCAGCAGCTTAGGACCCGGTAATGAAAAACTGTTTTTT
cdr3_aa: CASSLGPGNEKLFF

clone_size: .
j_call: TRBJ2-1
v_call: TRBV2
d_call: TRBD1
cdr3_nt: TGTGCCAGCAGTGACCGACAGGGCCCCTACAATGAGCAGTTCTTC
cdr3_aa: CASSDRQGPYNEQFF

clone_size: .
j_call: TRBJ1-1
v_call: TRBV10-1
d_call: .
cdr3_nt: TGCGCCAGCCCAACAATAGTGGACATTCGAGCTTTCTTT
cdr3_aa: CASPTIVDIRAFF

clone_size: .
j_call: TRBJ1-2
v_call: TRBV7-2
d_call: TRBD1
cdr3_nt: TGTGCCAGCAGCTTAACAGGGGGCGGACATGGCTACACCTTC
cdr3_aa: CASSLTGGGHGYTF

clone_size: .
j_call: TRBJ1-1
v_call: TRBV7-2
d_call: TRBD1
cdr3_nt: TGTGCCAGCACCTCTGGACAGGGTAACACTGAAGCTTTCTTT
cdr3_aa: CASTSGQGNTEAFF

clone_size: .
j_call: TRBJ1-2
v_call: TRBV5-5
d_call: TRBD1
cdr3_nt: TGTGCCAGCAGCCCTTACTCCACCGGGACAGGCTATGGCTACACCTTC
cdr3_aa: CASSPYSTGTGYGYTF

clone_size: .
j_call: TRBJ1-1
v_call: TRBV5-6
d_call: .
cdr3_nt: TGTGCCAGCAGCTTGGCGGGGATTATAGGTGAAGCTTTCTTT
cdr3_aa: CASSLAGIIGEAFF

clone_size: .
j_call: TRBJ1-5
v_call: TRBV28
d_call: .
cdr3_nt: TGTGCCAGCACCTCTAGGGCCCGTCAGCCCCAGCATTTT
cdr3_aa: CASTSRARQPQHF

clone_size: .
j_call: TRBJ1-2
v_call: TRBV5-1
d_call: .
cdr3_nt: TGCGCCAGCAGCTTGGCCACAGGGATCGATGGCTACACCTTC
cdr3_aa: CASSLATGIDGYTF

clone_size: .
j_call: TRBJ1-5
v_call: TRBV10-2
d_call: .
cdr3_nt: TGCGCCAGCGGACAGCAGGGGAATCAGCCCCAGCATTTT
cdr3_aa: CASGQQGNQPQHF

clone_size: .
j_call: TRBJ1-2
v_call: TRBV5-1
d_call: TRBD1
cdr3_nt: TGCGCCAGCAGCTTTGACCCCAATGGACAGGGAAACTATGGCTACACCTTC
cdr3_aa: CASSFDPNGQGNYGYTF

clone_size: .
j_call: TRBJ2-7
v_call: TRBV6-6
d_call: .
cdr3_nt: TGTGCCAGCAGTTATGGGCGGGCGGGGGCGACCTACGAGCAGTACTTC
cdr3_aa: CASSYGRAGATYEQYF

clone_size: few
j_call: TRBJ1-2
v_call: TRBV9
d_call: TRBD1
cdr3_nt: TGTGCCAGCAGCGTAGGTGGCAGGGGGGATGGCTACACCTTC
cdr3_aa: CASSVGGRGDGYTF

clone_size: few
j_call: TRBJ1-1
v_call: TRBV12-3/TRBV12-4
d_call: .
cdr3_nt: TGTGCCAGCAGTTATGGACGGAATGAAGCTTTCTTT
cdr3_aa: CASSYGRNEAFF

clone_size: .
j_call: TRBJ2-7
v_call: TRBV6-2/TRBV6-3
d_call: .
cdr3_nt: TGTGCCAGCAGTGCCTTTCCGGATCGATCATACGAGCAGTACTTC
cdr3_aa: CASSAFPDRSYEQYF

clone_size: .
j_call: TRBJ1-5
v_call: TRBV10-3
d_call: .
cdr3_nt: TGTGCCACTGGTCGGCACCCACTTCAGCCCCAGCATTTT
cdr3_aa: CATGRHPLQPQHF

clone_size: .
j_call: TRBJ2-7
v_call: TRBV30
d_call: TRBD1
cdr3_nt: TGTGCCTGGAGTCCGCCCGGAGGACAGGGTACCTACGAGCAGTACTTC
cdr3_aa: CAWSPPGGQGTYEQYF

clone_size: once
j_call: TRBJ2-1
v_call: TRBV5-1
d_call: .
cdr3_nt: TGCGCCAGCAGCTTGGACAGGAATGAGCAGTTCTTC
cdr3_aa: CASSLDRNEQFF